This T cell receptor (beta chain) was captured in a study of vaccination effects on CD4 cells after COVID-19 (dated by TCRdb to 2021 to 2024). For the study in its entirety: Participants received two doses of either the BNT162b2 or the mRNA-1273 mRNA SARS-CoV-2 vaccine. Pre-vaccine samples from two convalescent patients were drawn 16 days and one week before the first dose, 142 and 148 days after COVID-19 diagnosis. SARS-CoV-2 spike-specific CD4+ TCR repertoires from before and after mRNA vaccination were compared in COVID-19 convalescent patients and in infection-naive vaccine recipients. Altogether, 10 COVID-19 convalescent patients and 4 SARS-CoV-2-naive healthy vaccine recipients made up the full study. The Oncomine TCR Beta short-read assay on an Illumina iSeq 100 was used to sequence cultures from other donors in the study.

This clone has just one count. There is no known antigen for this receptor. No much larger clonotype is one base removed from it; base qualities were not supplied. The library came from the immunoSEQ multiplex PCR assay. DNA from the cultured, isolated CD4+ T cells was subjected to TCR beta CDR3 sequencing. The authors' analysis ran thus. The analysis removed non-productive TCR sequences, trimmed reads to the CDR3 region, and retained only CDR3s that were 7 or more amino acids long. The MANAFEST web app was used to pick out antigen-specific clonotypes by comparing their expansion in peptide wells with that in reference cultures. For clones to be considered positive, expansion at FDR<0.05 versus reference and all other wells, an odds ratio above 5, and a frequency above 0.1% in two replicate wells were required. Cross-reactive clonotypes were defined as significantly expanded in SARS-CoV-2 spike wells and in at least one common cold coronavirus spike condition. CDR3 similarity was assessed by Levenshtein distance with the stringdist R package, and unrooted trees were built with ape in R 3.6.1. TCRdb re-hosts the immuneACCESS table, in-frame sequences only. Its copies lack some clones; in the studies checked, an unresolved V gene accounts for under half of them, and the cause for the rest is not known. Clone size and V and J calls were adopted from that table, with D and trimming inferred from the DNA. The sample profile shows 17,000 or so clones; approximately 81% of them were found once. Approximately 15% of the sample lies in the top ten.

Results the study describes overall, beyond this receptor: Clones induced by infection and clones induced by vaccination both contracted markedly at late timepoints after vaccination, which fits with T cell responses waning over time. Limitations of the study were the small number of convalescent patients and the absence of early post-infection timepoints. In convalescent patients, the post-vaccine spike-reactive repertoire consisted mainly of new vaccine-induced clones, largely distinct from infection-induced clones.

In the ViraFEST assay, PBMC were stimulated with viral peptide pools, and TCR sequencing was then used to find antigen-specific CD4+ T cell clonotypes based on their expansion. After around ten days of culture, CD4+ T cells were isolated with the EasySep CD4+ T cell isolation kit. Convalescent patients had PCR-confirmed SARS-CoV-2 infection between March and December 2020, before Alpha, Beta and Delta variants emerged in the United States. Each well held over 1.5 million PBMC cultured in IMDM containing around 5% human AB serum, roughly 9.6 IU/ml IL-2 and gentamicin, along with around 11 ug/ml peptides. Half of the culture medium was replaced with fresh IL-2-containing medium on days 3 and 7. Unless otherwise noted, each peptide stimulation condition was cultured in triplicate wells. Using Ficoll-Paque Plus gradient centrifugation, PBMC were separated from whole blood and then either used fresh or cryopreserved at -140C. The spike proteins of SARS-CoV-2 and of the common cold coronaviruses HCoV-NL63, HCoV-OC43 and HCoV-229E were spanned by overlapping peptide pools. The QIAamp micro DNA kit was used to extract genomic DNA from the cultured CD4+ T cells.

CDR1 ENHRY and CDR2 SYGVKD were looked up in the germline V gene. Reading from cysteine to phenylalanine, the CDR3 counts 14 amino acids. Here the CDR3 DNA is all that survives: 42 bases in frame from base 1. Compared with germline, V lacks 6 bases and J lacks 7 bases; bases without a gene match: 6. The sequenced sample was CD4+ T cells from PBMCs cultured with SARS-CoV-2 spike peptides, obtained before COVID-19 vaccination. What the cell subset or site label conveys for this sample: SARS-CoV-2 spike overlapping peptide pool stimulation. The TCR originated in a human donor who had a prior SARS-CoV-2 infection. This chain is built from TRBV10-3 and TRBJ2-7, with TRBD2 identical over 13 junction bases. In nucleotide form, the sequence is TGTGCCATCAGGGAAGAGGGACTAGCGGGAGAGCAGTACTTC. Translated, it reads CAIREEGLAGEQYF.